This T cell receptor (beta chain) was recorded in a study of OX40 agonist ivuxolimab in advanced cancers. The wider study: Earlier treatment with anti-PD-1, anti-PD-L1 or anti-CTLA-4 was permitted, and around 36% had received some.

Overall study results and limits: Clones of CD4+ and CD8+ blood T cells grew by week 6 at doses of 0.1 to 3.0 mg/kg.

The CDR3 has 14 residues. In germline, CDR1 is SGDLS, CDR2 YYNGEE. J gave up 3 bases and V 5 bases, and 6 bases lay outside the gene matches. For this clone: Its antigen is as yet unknown.

Clones were sequenced by immunoSEQ multiplex PCR, and TCRdb holds only the in-frame ones, with some missing. Counted here are tens of thousands of clones, about 80% occurring once; the ten biggest clones make up around 4.5%. The sequence was collected from an adult with an advanced solid tumor such as melanoma, head and neck, liver or kidney cancer. The chain has TRBV9 and TRBJ1-2; TRBD1 matches 8 bases. The source material was CD4+ or CD8+ T cells sorted from blood, sampled in a trial of the OX40 agonist ivuxolimab. CDR3 sequence: CASRISGGHYGYTF. Here the CDR3 DNA reads TGTGCCAGCAGGATTTCAGGGGGCCACTATGGCTACACCTTC.